This entry concerns a single T cell receptor (beta chain). The repertoire was sequenced with immunoSEQ multiplex PCR; TCRdb's copy has only in-frame clones and lacks some. The repertoire includes approximately 170,000 clones, roughly 95% of them detected once, and over 4% sits in the top ten. With 2 bases clipped from V and 3 bases from J, the junction kept 7 bases outside the gene matches. The CDR3 has 16 amino acids. Germline V gene data show CDR1 as KGHSH and CDR2 as LQKENI. The source of the sample is a study of control samples from healthy donors and cancer patients. The clonotype originates from a woman aged 55-70 years in good health. Sequenced material: blood. The chain joins TRBV18 to TRBJ2-7; 10 bases agree with TRBD1. The CDR3 loop reads CASSPARTGGFYEQYF. The CDR3 DNA follows: TGTGCCAGCTCACCAGCTAGGACAGGGGGTTTCTACGAGCAGTACTTC. Full variable domain (rest looked up from reference TRBV18 and TRBJ2-7): NAGVMQNPRHLVRRRGQEARLRCSPMKGHSHVYWYRQLPEEGLKFMVYLQKENIIDESGMPKERFSAEFPKEGPSILRIQQVVRGDSAAYFCASSPARTGGFYEQYFGPGTRLTVT.